This TCR beta chain was profiled in a study of metastatic and nonmetastatic thyroid tumors. Study in general: The authors compared repertoires across blood and tumor or nodule tissue from malignant and benign thyroid patients.

No patient received treatment before thyroid surgery. The CDR3 length is 12 residues. Germline loops: CDR1 LNHDA, CDR2 SQIVND (reference sequence). Trimming cost V 9 bases and J 4 bases, with 12 bases left between them. In the original analysis: A papillary thyroid cancer distant-metastasis classifier was built from CDR3 differences across clinicopathological groups. TCRdb re-clonotyped the PCR reads through MiXCR. TCRdb, not the original authors, processed these V and J calls. The sample records roughly 48,000 clones, under 20% being singletons. This clone was seen many times. Its specificity is not known. Points from the study as a whole: The reported finding was significantly higher TCR beta diversity in malignant thyroid tumors relative to benign nodules, in blood and tumor.

This chain joins TRBV19 and TRBJ1-2; D perhaps matches TRBD1 (5 bases). The source material was blood. The TCR sequence derives from a female donor with papillary thyroid cancer or a benign thyroid nodule (not recorded which). Some clones in this sample may be carry-over from other donors' samples. The CDR3 bases are TGTGCCAGCAGGACATTGCTCTATGGCTACACCTTC. It yields the protein CASRTLLYGYTF.